This TCR beta chain was captured by sequencing in a study of cytomegalovirus exposure and HLA in healthy donors. Study-level results: In a later analysis, TCR beta V- and J-gene trimming was associated with a missense DCLRE1C variant. Clonal expansion, a later analysis showed, was greater in HLA-associated TCR beta chains than in equally common others. A later analysis reported that several of the most significant clusters appeared to be linked to common viral pathogens, among them Epstein-Barr virus.

PCR primers comprised 60 Vbeta and 13 Jbeta primers. Assay used: immunoSEQ multiplex PCR; TCRdb lists only in-frame clones, some missing. The table includes just over 150,000 clones, approximately 79% detected once. Deletions cut 6 bases from V and 1 base from J, with 16 bases between. This CDR3 has 16 amino acids. CDR1 and CDR2 from the germline V gene are SGHNT and YYREEE (reference sequence). For this clone: Its matching antigen is unknown.

Sequencing was performed on PBMCs. This receptor was obtained from a middle-aged man in good health and CMV-seropositive. The chain has TRBV5-4 and TRBJ2-2; possible D gene TRBD2, 7 bases. The CDR3: CASTWGGPQNTGELFF. The CDR3 DNA follows: TGTGCCAGCACCTGGGGGGGGCCTCAGAACACCGGGGAGCTGTTTTTT.